These 20 T cell receptor beta chains came from one sample sequenced in a study of cytomegalovirus exposure and HLA in healthy donors. A multiplex PCR was run with 60 Vbeta primers and 13 Jbeta primers. Sequencing was performed with immunoSEQ multiplex PCR; in TCRdb, only in-frame clones are kept and a portion is missing. The sample comprises around 140,000 clones, nearly 10% of which are singletons, and less than 2% rests with the top ten. The sample comprised PBMCs. These receptors all come from a middle-aged man in good health and CMV-seronegative.

The chain uses TRBV4-1 and TRBJ2-2, with TRBD2 matching 9 bases. The V gene's germline CDR1 is MGHRA and CDR2 YSYEKL. This CDR3 comprises 16 residues. V lost 4 bases, J lost 5 bases, and 8 bases stayed unmatched. The CDR3 loop reads CASSLVRAGGTGELFF. The CDR3 nucleotides are TGCGCCAGCAGCCTAGTCCGAGCGGGGGGTACCGGGGAGCTGTTTTTT.

This clone was seen more than once but under ten times. J is TRBJ2-7 and V is TRBV15; 9 nucleotides agree with TRBD1. The CDR3 runs 16 residues. The J segment lost 6 bases and the V segment lost 0 bases, leaving 9 bases of the junction unmatched. Germline V gene lookup returns CDR1 LNHNV and CDR2 YYDKDF (reference sequence). For the CDR3, the DNA is TGTGCCACCAGCAGAGAGCCCTTCCGACAGGGGGTCGAGCAGTACTTC. Its translation: CATSREPFRQGVEQYF.

J is TRBJ1-2 and V is TRBV28; a possible D gene is TRBD1 (5 bases). CDR1 and CDR2 (germline): MDHEN, SYDVKM. The CDR3 totals 13 residues. Trimming pared 2 bases from V and 7 bases from J, leaving 11 bases between. The CDR3 loop reads CASSLQGPSGYTF. As DNA, the CDR3 is TGTGCCAGCAGTTTACAGGGCCCGAGTGGCTACACCTTC.

A few counts support this clone. V is TRBV2 and J is TRBJ2-5; 8 nucleotides line up with TRBD1. This CDR3 has 15 residues. Germline loops: CDR1 SNHLY, CDR2 FYNNEI. After removal of 3 bases from V and 3 bases from J, the junction contained 6 bases not matched to a gene. DNA for the CDR3: TGTGCCAGCAGTGACCCCACGGACAGGGAAGAGACCCAGTACTTC. It codes for CASSDPTDREETQYF.

The chain combines TRBV28 with TRBJ2-7, with D perhaps TRBD1 (6 bases). With 4 bases removed from V and 0 bases from J, the gap between germline ends came to 16 bases. Germline V gene lookup returns CDR1 MDHEN and CDR2 SYDVKM. The CDR3 consists of 16 residues. The CDR3 spells CASSSTGTKSSYEQYF. DNA for the CDR3: TGTGCCAGCAGTTCAACAGGGACAAAGAGCTCCTACGAGCAGTACTTC.

In this sample, this clone turned up a few times. V gene TRBV19 combines with J gene TRBJ2-7; a possible D gene is TRBD1 (6 bases). There are 15 residues in the CDR3. The ends were cut back, 1 base at V and 0 bases at J, with 10 bases in the middle. Per the germline V gene, CDR1 is LNHDA and CDR2 is SQIVND (reference sequence). Written as DNA, the CDR3 is TGTGCCAGTAGTATAGGGACAGTCCCCTCCTACGAGCAGTACTTC. This gives the protein CASSIGTVPSYEQYF.

The chain links TRBV6-5 to TRBJ1-2; TRBD1 matches 10 bases. Trimming at V came to 4 bases and at J to 7 bases, leaving 12 bases not matched to a gene. The CDR3 extends over 16 amino acids. From germline, CDR1 is MNHEY and CDR2 SVGAGI. This CDR3 reads CASSSSNPGQGIGYTF. The CDR3 DNA is TGTGCCAGCAGTTCGTCGAACCCGGGACAGGGGATTGGCTACACCTTC.

The chain links TRBV6-5 to TRBJ2-3, with 7 nucleotides matching TRBD1. J lost 6 bases, V lost 5 bases, and 8 bases had no gene match. In germline, CDR1 is MNHEY, CDR2 SVGAGI. This CDR3 is built from 14 residues. The CDR3 DNA sequence: TGTGCCAGCAGTCCCCGACAGGGAATCGATACGCAGTATTTT. It translates to CASSPRQGIDTQYF.

The sample holds a few counts of this clone. V is TRBV11-2 and J is TRBJ1-4; 9 nucleotides match TRBD1. Germline CDR1 is SGHAT and CDR2 is FQNNGV. The junction had 7 bases not matched to a gene; V was cut back by 6 bases and J by 5 bases. This CDR3 has 15 residues. The CDR3 is CASRAWTGVNEKLFF. As DNA, the CDR3 is TGTGCCAGCAGAGCATGGACAGGGGTAAATGAAAAACTGTTTTTT.

In its sample, this clone was seen a few times. The chain combines TRBV28 with TRBJ2-3; TRBD2 is a possible D gene (5 bases). Germline V CDR1 and CDR2: MDHEN, SYDVKM. The CDR3 extends over 12 amino acids. V gave up 6 bases and J gave up 1 base, with 5 bases separating them. CDR3 residues: CASSGGTDTQYF. The CDR3 DNA reads TGTGCCAGCAGCGGGGGCACAGATACGCAGTATTTT.

Ten or more counts support this clone. CDR3 nucleotide sequence: TGTGCCAGCAGCAAAAGGGGTCCAGGGGGGAGCAATCAGCCCCAGCATTTT. This codes for CASSKRGPGGSNQPQHF. V and J are TRBV21-1 and TRBJ1-5; TRBD1, the table's D call, lacks a check against the DNA. TRBV21-1 is a listed pseudogene. The CDR3 length is 17 residues.

This clone occurred a few times. The chain combines TRBV19 with TRBJ1-2; the D gene is possibly TRBD1 (6 bases). Germline V gives CDR1 LNHDA, CDR2 SQIVND (reference sequence). CDR3 size: 15 residues. V lost 6 bases, J lost 0 bases, and 14 bases lay in between. The CDR3 sequence: CASSLDSPANYGYTF. CDR3 DNA sequence: TGTGCCAGTAGCTTGGACAGCCCCGCTAACTATGGCTACACCTTC.

This clone was observed a few times. The V and J genes are TRBV5-6 and TRBJ2-2, with TRBD1 matching 7 bases. The V gene end was trimmed by 0 bases and the J gene end by 4 bases; junction bases not matched to a gene: 3. The CDR3 has 15 amino acids. The germline V gene encodes CDR1 SGHDT and CDR2 YYEEEE. The CDR3: CASSLGDSGTGELFF. CDR3 coding DNA: TGTGCCAGCAGCTTGGGGGACAGCGGCACCGGGGAGCTGTTTTTT.

The V call is TRBV12-5, the J call TRBJ2-1; D might be TRBD2 (6 bases). This CDR3 spans 15 amino acids. V shed 7 bases and J shed 7 bases, with 20 bases lying between them. CDR1 and CDR2 (germline): LGHNT, FRNRAP. CDR3 in DNA: TGTGCTAGTGCCTTGGGAGCGGGCCCGGGGAATGAGCAGTTCTTC. Its translation is CASALGAGPGNEQFF. Variable domain in full (rest from reference TRBV12-5 and TRBJ2-1): DARVTQTPRHKVTEMGQEVTMRCQPILGHNTVFWYRQTMMQGLELLAYFRNRAPLDDSGMPKDRFSAEMPDATLATLKIQPSEPRDSAVYFCASALGAGPGNEQFFGPGTRLTVL.

This clone has more than one count but fewer than ten. CDR3 sequence: CASSPRFPPEAQYF. The CDR3 nucleotides read TGCGCCAGCAGCCCCCGGTTCCCCCCGGAGGCCCAGTACTTC. J is TRBJ2-5 and V is TRBV4-1; D may be TRBD2 (5 bases). There are 14 residues in the CDR3. Germline values: CDR1 MGHRA, CDR2 YSYEKL. The V end lost 4 bases, the J end lost 9 bases, and 18 bases lay between the germline ends.

This clone turned up a few times. This chain connects TRBV5-5 to TRBJ1-5, with 8 positions matching TRBD1. Trimming removed 0 bases from V and 6 bases from J; junction bases left unmatched: 2. CDR1 and CDR2 (germline): SGHKS, YYEKEE (reference sequence). CDR3 length: 14 residues. The CDR3: CASSLDRGGQPQHF. The CDR3 DNA follows: TGTGCCAGCAGCTTGGACAGGGGGGGTCAGCCCCAGCATTTT.

This chain connects TRBV11-2 to TRBJ2-2, with D maybe TRBD2 (5 bases). The CDR3 extends over 13 amino acids. The V end was cut by 7 bases, the J end by 7 bases, with 13 bases between. Germline V gene data show CDR1 as SGHAT and CDR2 as FQNNGV. CDR3 residues: CASNHMTIGELFF. CDR3 DNA sequence: TGTGCCAGCAACCATATGACTATCGGGGAGCTGTTTTTT.

The gene calls are TRBV10-1 and TRBJ2-1; 10 bases fit TRBD2. With V trimmed by 3 bases and J by 9 bases, 2 bases remained unmatched. This CDR3 is built from 13 residues. CDR1 and CDR2 from the germline V gene are WNHNN and SYGVQD (reference sequence). The CDR3 DNA follows: TGCGCCAGCAGTGAAGCTAGCGGGAGTGAGCAGTTCTTC. Residues: CASSEASGSEQFF.

This clone was counted between two and nine times. This chain's CDR3 is CAWSVGFEGYGYTF. The CDR3 DNA follows: TGTGCCTGGAGTGTAGGGTTCGAGGGCTATGGCTACACCTTC. The chain carries TRBV30 and TRBJ1-2; no firm D call. The V end was cut by 0 bases, the J end by 4 bases, with 12 bases between. Germline V gene sequence: CDR1 GTSNPN, CDR2 SVGIG (reference sequence). This CDR3 spans 14 amino acids.

This chain uses TRBV6-1 with TRBJ2-5; 8 nucleotides align to TRBD2. The end of the DNA aligns better with TRBJ2-7, so the J call may be wrong. Germline V lookup: CDR1 MNHNS, CDR2 SASEGT. This CDR3 contains 17 residues. The CDR3 here is CASSVGGGGRRSYEQYF. The DNA of the CDR3 is TGTGCCAGCAGTGTTGGGGGGGGCGGGAGGAGGTCCTACGAGCAGTACTTC.